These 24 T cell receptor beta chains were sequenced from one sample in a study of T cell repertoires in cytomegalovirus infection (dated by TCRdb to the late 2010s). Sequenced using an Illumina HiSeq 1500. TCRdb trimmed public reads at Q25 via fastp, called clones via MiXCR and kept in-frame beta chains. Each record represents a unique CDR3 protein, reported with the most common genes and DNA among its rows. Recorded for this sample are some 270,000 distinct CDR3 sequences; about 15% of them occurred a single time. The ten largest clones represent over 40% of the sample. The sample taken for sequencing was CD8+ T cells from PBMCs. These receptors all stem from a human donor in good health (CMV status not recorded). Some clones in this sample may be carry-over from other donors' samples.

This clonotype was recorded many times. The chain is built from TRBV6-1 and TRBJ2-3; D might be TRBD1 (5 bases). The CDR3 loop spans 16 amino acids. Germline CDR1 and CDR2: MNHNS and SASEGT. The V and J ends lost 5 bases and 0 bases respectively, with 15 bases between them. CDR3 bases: TGTGCCAGCAGTCAACAGGCTCAATTTAGCACAGATACGCAGTATTTT. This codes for CASSQQAQFSTDTQYF.

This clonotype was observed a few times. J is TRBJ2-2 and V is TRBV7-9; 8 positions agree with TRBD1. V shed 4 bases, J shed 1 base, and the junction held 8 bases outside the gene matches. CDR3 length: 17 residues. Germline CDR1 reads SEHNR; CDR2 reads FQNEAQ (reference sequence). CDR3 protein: CASSSTLGTGNTGELFF. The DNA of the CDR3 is TGTGCCAGCAGCTCTACCTTGGGGACAGGGAACACCGGGGAGCTGTTTTTT.

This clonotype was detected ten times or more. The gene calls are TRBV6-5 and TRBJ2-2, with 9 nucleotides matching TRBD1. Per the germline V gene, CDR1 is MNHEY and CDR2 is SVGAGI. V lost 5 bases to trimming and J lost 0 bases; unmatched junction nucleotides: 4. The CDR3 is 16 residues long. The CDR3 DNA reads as TGTGCCAGCAGTCCCCGGACAGGGGCGAACACCGGGGAGCTGTTTTTT. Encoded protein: CASSPRTGANTGELFF.

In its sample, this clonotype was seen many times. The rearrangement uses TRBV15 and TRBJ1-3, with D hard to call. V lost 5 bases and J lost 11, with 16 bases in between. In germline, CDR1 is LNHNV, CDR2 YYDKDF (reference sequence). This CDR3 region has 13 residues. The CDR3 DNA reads TGTGCCACCAGCCCTACGGGAGTCGACGCCATATATTTT. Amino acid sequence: CATSPTGVDAIYF. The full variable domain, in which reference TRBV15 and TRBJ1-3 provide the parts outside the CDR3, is DAMVIQNPRYQVTQFGKPVTLSCSQTLNHNVMYWYQQKSSQAPKLLFHYYDKDFNNEADTPDNFQSRRPNTSFCFLDIRSPGLGDTAMYLCATSPTGVDAIYFGEGSWLTVV.

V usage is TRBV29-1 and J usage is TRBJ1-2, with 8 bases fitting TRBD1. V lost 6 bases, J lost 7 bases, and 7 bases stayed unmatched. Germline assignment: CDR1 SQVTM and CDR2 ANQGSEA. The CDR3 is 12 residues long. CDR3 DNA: TGCAGCGTCCCAGGGGGCGCGGGTGGCTACACCTTC. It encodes CSVPGGAGGYTF.

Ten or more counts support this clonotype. For the CDR3, the DNA is TGTGCCAGCAGCTTAGCCCTTGGGTGGGGGAGCACAGATACGCAGTATTTT. Protein sequence: CASSLALGWGSTDTQYF. This chain connects TRBV7-2 to TRBJ2-3; TRBD1 or TRBD2 may be the D gene (5 bases each). This CDR3 region has 17 residues. From germline, CDR1 is SGHTA and CDR2 FQGNSA. The V gene lost 0 bases and the J gene lost 0 bases, with 13 bases spanning the gap.

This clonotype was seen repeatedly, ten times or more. The CDR3: CASSVSGVRNEQYF. The CDR3 region has the DNA TGTGCCAGCAGCGTTAGCGGGGTTCGGAATGAGCAGTACTTC. The chain carries TRBV7-8 and TRBJ2-7; 8 bases are a match to TRBD2. Looked up from germline, CDR1 is SGHVS and CDR2 is FQNEAQ. V trimming: 5 bases; J trimming: 7 bases; junction bases outside the gene matches: 10. This CDR3 has 14 residues.

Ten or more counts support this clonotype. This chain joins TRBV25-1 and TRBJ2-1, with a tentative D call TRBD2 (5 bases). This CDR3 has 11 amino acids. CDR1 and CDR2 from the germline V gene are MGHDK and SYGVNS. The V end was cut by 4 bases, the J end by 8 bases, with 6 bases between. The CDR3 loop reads CASSVGDEQFF. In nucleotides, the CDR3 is TGTGCCAGCAGTGTCGGGGATGAGCAGTTCTTC. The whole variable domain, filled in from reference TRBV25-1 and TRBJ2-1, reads EADIYQTPRYLVIGTGKKITLECSQTMGHDKMYWYQQDPGMELHLIHYSYGVNSTEKGDLSSESTVSRIRTEHFPLTLESARPSHTSQYLCASSVGDEQFFGPGTRLTVL.

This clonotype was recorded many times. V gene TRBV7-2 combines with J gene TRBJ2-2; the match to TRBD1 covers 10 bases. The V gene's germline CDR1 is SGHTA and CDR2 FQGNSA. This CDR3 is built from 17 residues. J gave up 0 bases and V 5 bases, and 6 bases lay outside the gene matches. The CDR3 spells CASSQPGQGTNTGELFF. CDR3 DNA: TGTGCCAGCAGCCAACCGGGACAGGGGACGAACACCGGGGAGCTGTTTTTT.

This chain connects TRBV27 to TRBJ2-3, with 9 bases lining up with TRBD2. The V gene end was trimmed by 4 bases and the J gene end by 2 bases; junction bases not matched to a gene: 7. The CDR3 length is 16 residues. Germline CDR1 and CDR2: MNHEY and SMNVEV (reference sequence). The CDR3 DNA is TGTGCCAGCAGTTGGGACGCGGGGGGGTACACAGATACGCAGTATTTT. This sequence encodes CASSWDAGGYTDTQYF.

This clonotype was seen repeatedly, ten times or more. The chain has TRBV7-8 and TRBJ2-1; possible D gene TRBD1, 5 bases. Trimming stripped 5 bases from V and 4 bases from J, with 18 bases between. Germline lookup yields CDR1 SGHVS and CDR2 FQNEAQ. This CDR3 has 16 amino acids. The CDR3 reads CASSELGGHLYNEQFF. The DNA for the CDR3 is TGTGCCAGCAGCGAATTAGGCGGACACCTGTACAATGAGCAGTTCTTC. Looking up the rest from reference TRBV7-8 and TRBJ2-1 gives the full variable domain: GAGVSQSPRYKVAKRGQDVALRCDPISGHVSLFWYQQALGQGPEFLTYFQNEAQLDKSGLPSDRFFAERPEGSVSTLKIQRTQQEDSAVYLCASSELGGHLYNEQFFGPGTRLTVL.

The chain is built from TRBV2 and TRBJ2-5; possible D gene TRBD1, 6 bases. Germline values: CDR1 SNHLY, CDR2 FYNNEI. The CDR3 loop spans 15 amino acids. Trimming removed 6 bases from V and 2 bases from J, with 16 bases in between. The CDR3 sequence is CASRAGTRNQETQYF. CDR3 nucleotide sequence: TGTGCCAGCAGAGCCGGGACACGAAATCAAGAGACCCAGTACTTC.

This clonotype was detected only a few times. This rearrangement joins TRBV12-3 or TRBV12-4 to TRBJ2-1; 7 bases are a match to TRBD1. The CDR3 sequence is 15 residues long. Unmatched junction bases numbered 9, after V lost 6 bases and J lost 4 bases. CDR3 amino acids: CASSRQGFGYNEQFF. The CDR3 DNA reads TGTGCCAGCAGCCGACAGGGATTCGGATACAATGAGCAGTTCTTC.

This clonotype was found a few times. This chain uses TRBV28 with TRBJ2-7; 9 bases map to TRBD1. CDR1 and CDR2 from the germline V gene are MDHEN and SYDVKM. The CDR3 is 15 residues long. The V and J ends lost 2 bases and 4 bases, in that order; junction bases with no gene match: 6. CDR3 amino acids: CASSLRYRGLYEQYF. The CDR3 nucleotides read TGTGCCAGCAGTTTACGCTACAGGGGGCTGTACGAGCAGTACTTC.

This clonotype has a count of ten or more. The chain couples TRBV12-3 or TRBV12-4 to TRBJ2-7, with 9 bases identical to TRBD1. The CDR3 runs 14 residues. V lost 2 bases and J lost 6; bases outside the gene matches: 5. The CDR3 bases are TGTGCCAGCAGTTTACTACAGGGGGCGCGCGAGCAGTACTTC. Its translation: CASSLLQGAREQYF.

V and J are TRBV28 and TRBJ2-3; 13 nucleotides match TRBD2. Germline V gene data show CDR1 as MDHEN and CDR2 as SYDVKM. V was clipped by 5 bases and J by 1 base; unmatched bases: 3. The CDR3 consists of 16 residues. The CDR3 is CASSTGTSGGTDTQYF. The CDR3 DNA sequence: TGTGCCAGCAGTACCGGGACTAGCGGGGGCACAGATACGCAGTATTTT. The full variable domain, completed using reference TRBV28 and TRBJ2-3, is DVKVTQSSRYLVKRTGEKVFLECVQDMDHENMFWYRQDPGLGLRLIYFSYDVKMKEKGDIPEGYSVSREKKERFSLILESASTNQTSMYLCASSTGTSGGTDTQYFGPGTRLTVL.

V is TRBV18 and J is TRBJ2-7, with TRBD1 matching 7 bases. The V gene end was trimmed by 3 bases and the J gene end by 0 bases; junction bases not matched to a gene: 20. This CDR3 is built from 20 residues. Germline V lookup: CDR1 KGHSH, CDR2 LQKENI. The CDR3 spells CASSPSPLRTGTENSYEQYF. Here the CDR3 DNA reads TGTGCCAGCTCACCTTCGCCTTTGCGGACAGGAACCGAGAACTCCTACGAGCAGTACTTC. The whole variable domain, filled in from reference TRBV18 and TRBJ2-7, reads NAGVMQNPRHLVRRRGQEARLRCSPMKGHSHVYWYRQLPEEGLKFMVYLQKENIIDESGMPKERFSAEFPKEGPSILRIQQVVRGDSAAYFCASSPSPLRTGTENSYEQYFGPGTRLTVT.

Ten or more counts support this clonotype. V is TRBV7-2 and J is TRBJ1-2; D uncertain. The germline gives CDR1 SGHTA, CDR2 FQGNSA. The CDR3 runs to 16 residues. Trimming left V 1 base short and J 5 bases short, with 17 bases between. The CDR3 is CASSLGIQRVYYGYTF. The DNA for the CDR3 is TGTGCCAGCAGCTTAGGAATCCAACGGGTCTATTATGGCTACACCTTC.

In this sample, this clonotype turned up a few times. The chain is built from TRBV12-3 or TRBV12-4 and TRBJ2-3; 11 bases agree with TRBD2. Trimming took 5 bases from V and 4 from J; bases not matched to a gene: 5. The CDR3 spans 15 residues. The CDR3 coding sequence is TGTGCCAGCAGTGGTAGCGGGGGGGTGGCAGATACGCAGTATTTT. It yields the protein CASSGSGGVADTQYF.

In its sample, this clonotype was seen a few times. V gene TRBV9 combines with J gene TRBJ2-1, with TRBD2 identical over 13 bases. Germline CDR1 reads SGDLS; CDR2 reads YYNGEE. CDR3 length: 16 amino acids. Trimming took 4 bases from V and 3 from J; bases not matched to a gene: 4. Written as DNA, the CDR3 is TGTGCCAGCAGCCAAGGGACTAGCGGGGTCTACAATGAGCAGTTCTTC. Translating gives CASSQGTSGVYNEQFF. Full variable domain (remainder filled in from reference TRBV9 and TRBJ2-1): DSGVTQTPKHLITATGQRVTLRCSPRSGDLSVYWYQQSLDQGLQFLIQYYNGEERAKGNILERFSAQQFPDLHSELNLSSLELGDSALYFCASSQGTSGVYNEQFFGPGTRLTVL.

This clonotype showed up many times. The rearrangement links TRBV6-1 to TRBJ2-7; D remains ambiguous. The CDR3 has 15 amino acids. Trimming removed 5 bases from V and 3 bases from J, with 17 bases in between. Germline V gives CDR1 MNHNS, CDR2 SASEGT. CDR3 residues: CASSSHSPTIYEQYF. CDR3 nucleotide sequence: TGTGCCAGCAGTTCCCACAGTCCCACTATCTACGAGCAGTACTTC.

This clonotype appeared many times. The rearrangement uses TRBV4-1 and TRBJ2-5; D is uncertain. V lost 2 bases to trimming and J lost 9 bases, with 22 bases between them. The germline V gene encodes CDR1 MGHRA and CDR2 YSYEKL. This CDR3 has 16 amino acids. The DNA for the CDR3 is TGCGCCAGCAGCCAACCACCAGTCGGAGACCGCCGGGCCCAGTACTTC. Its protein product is CASSQPPVGDRRAQYF.

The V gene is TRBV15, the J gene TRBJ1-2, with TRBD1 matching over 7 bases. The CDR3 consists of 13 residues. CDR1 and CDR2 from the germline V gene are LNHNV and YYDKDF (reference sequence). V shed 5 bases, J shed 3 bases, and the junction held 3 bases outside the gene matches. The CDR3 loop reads CATSDDRDYGYTF. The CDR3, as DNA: TGTGCCACCAGCGACGACAGGGACTATGGCTACACCTTC. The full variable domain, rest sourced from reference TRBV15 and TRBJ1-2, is DAMVIQNPRYQVTQFGKPVTLSCSQTLNHNVMYWYQQKSSQAPKLLFHYYDKDFNNEADTPDNFQSRRPNTSFCFLDIRSPGLGDTAMYLCATSDDRDYGYTFGSGTRLTVV.

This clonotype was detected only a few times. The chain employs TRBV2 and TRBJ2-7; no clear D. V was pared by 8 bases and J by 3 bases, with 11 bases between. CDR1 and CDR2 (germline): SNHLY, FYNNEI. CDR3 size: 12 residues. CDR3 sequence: CASHLNHYEQYF. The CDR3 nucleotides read TGTGCCAGCCACCTCAACCACTACGAGCAGTACTTC.